This T cell receptor (beta chain) came from a study of blood T cell repertoires in COVID-19. For the study at large: COVID-19 samples, acute and convalescent, were from the United States, Italy and Spain. Sample material is recorded as cDNA or gDNA derived from T cells, B-cell-depleted T cells, or PBMCs.

Original processing methods: Scientists estimated how many nucleated cells there were by amplifying reference gene primers. Here immunoSEQ multiplex PCR was the method, and the copy in TCRdb shows in-frame clones only, minus some. The V and J calls and clone size come from that table; D and trimming were worked out from the DNA. The sample holds some 380,000 clones, approximately 77% seen once. This CDR3 is built from 14 residues. Germline V CDR1 and CDR2: MDHEN, SYDVKM. V gave up 7 bases and J gave up 7 bases; unmatched junction bases: 11. The source is a human donor with acute or convalescent COVID-19. The donor label of this sample is uncertain. The sample comprised peripheral blood. The chain is built from TRBV28 and TRBJ2-5, with TRBD2 matching over 8 bases. In nucleotides, the CDR3 is TGTGCCAGCAACCACTTAGCGGGGTCGGGGACCCAGTACTTC. Residues: CASNHLAGSGTQYF.